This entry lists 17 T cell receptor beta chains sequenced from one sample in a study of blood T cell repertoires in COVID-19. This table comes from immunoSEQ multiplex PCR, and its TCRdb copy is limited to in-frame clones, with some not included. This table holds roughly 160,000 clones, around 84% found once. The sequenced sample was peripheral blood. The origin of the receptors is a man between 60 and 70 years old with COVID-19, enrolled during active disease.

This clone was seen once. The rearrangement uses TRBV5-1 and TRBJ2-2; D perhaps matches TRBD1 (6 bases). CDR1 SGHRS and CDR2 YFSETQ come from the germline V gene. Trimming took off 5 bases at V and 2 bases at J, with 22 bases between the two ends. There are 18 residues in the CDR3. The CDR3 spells CASSPLPPPGTNTGELFF. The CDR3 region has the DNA TGCGCCAGCAGTCCATTGCCGCCACCGGGGACAAACACCGGGGAGCTGTTTTTT.

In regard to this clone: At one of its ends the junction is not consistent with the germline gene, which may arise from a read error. DNA of the CDR3: TGTGCCAGCAGCTCTACCCCGATTGGCTGGACAGGGCAAGGGACCCAGTACTTC. This codes for CASSSTPIGWTGQGTQYF. V and J are TRBV7-2 and TRBJ2-5; 8 bases line up with TRBD1. Germline CDR1 and CDR2: SGHTA and FQGNSA. The length of the CDR3 is 18 residues. The whole variable domain, remainder taken from reference TRBV7-2 and TRBJ2-5, is GAGVSQSPSNKVTEKGKDVELRCDPISGHTALYWYRQSLGQGLEFLIYFQGNSAPDKSGLPSDRFSAERTGGSVSTLTIQRTQQEDSAVYLCASSSTPIGWTGQGTQYFGPGTRLLVL.

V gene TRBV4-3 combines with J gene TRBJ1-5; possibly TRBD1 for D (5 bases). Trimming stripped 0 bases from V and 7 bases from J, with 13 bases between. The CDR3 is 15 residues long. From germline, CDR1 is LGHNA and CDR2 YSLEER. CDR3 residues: CASSQEPQGDQPQHF. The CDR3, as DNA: TGCGCCAGCAGCCAAGAGCCCCAGGGCGACCAGCCCCAGCATTTT.

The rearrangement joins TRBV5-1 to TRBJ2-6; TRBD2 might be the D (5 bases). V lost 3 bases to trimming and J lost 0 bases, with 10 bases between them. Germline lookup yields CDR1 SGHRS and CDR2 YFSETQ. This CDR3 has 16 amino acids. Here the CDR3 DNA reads TGCGCCAGCAGCTCGTACGGGGACTCTGGGGCCAACGTCCTGACTTTC. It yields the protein CASSSYGDSGANVLTF.

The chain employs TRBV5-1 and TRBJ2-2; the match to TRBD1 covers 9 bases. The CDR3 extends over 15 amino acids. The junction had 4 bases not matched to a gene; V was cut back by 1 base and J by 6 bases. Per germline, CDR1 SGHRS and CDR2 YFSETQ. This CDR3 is CASSLLTGGSGELFF. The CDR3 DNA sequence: TGCGCCAGCAGCTTGTTGACAGGGGGTTCCGGGGAGCTGTTTTTT.

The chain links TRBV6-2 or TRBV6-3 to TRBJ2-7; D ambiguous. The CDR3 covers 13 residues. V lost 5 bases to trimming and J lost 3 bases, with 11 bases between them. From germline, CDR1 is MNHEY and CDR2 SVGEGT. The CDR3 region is CASSRALYYEQYF. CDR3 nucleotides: TGTGCCAGCAGTCGCGCCCTATACTACGAGCAGTACTTC.

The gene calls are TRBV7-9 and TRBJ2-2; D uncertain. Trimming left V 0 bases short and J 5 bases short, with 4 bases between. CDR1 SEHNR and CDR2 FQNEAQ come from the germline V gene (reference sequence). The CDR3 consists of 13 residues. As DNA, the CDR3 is TGTGCCAGCAGCTTAGCTCAGACCGGGGAGCTGTTTTTT. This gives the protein CASSLAQTGELFF.

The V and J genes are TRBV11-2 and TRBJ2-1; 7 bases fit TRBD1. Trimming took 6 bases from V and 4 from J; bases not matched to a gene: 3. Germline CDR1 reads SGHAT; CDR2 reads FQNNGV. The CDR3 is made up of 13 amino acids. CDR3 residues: CASSSDRYNEQFF. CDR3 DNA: TGTGCCAGCAGTTCGGACAGGTACAATGAGCAGTTCTTC.

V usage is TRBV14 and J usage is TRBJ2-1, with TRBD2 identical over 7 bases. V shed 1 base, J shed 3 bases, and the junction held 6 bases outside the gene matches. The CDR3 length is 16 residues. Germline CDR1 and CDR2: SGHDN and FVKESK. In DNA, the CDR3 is TGTGCCAGCAGCCAAGCAGCGGGGTCACGCTACAATGAGCAGTTCTTC. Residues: CASSQAAGSRYNEQFF. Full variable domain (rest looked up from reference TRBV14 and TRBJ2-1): EAGVTQFPSHSVIEKGQTVTLRCDPISGHDNLYWYRRVMGKEIKFLLHFVKESKQDESGMPNNRFLAERTGGTYSTLKVQPAELEDSGVYFCASSQAAGSRYNEQFFGPGTRLTVL.

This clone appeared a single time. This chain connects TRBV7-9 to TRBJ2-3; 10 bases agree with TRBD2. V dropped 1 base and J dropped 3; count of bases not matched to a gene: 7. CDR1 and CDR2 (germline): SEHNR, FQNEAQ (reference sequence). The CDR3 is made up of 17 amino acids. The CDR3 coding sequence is TGTGCCAGCAGCTTAGGGGCAGCGGGGGGGAGGACAGATACGCAGTATTTT. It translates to CASSLGAAGGRTDTQYF.

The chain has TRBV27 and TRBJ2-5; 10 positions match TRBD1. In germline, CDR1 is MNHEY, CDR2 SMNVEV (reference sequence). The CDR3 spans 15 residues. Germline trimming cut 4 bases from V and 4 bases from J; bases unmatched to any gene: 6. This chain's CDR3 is CASSSHRDRGETQYF. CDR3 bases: TGTGCCAGCAGTTCCCACCGGGACAGGGGAGAGACCCAGTACTTC.

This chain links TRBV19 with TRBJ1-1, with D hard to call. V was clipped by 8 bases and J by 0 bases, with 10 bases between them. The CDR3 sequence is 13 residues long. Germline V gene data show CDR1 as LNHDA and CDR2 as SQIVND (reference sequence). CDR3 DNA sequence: TGTGCCAGTCGAACATACATGAACACTGAAGCTTTCTTT. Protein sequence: CASRTYMNTEAFF.

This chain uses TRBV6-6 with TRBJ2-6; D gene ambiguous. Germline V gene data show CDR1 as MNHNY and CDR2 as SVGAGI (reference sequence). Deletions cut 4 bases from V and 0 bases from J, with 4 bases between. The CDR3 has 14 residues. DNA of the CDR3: TGTGCCAGCAGTTTCGTCTCTGGGGCCAACGTCCTGACTTTC. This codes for CASSFVSGANVLTF.

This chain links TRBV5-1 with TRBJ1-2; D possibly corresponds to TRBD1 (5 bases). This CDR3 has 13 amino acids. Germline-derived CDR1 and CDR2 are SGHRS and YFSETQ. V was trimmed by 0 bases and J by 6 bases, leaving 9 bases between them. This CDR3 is CASSLEGRNGYTF. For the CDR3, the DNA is TGCGCCAGCAGCTTGGAGGGGCGCAATGGCTACACCTTC. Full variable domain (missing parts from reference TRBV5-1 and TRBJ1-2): KAGVTQTPRYLIKTRGQQVTLSCSPISGHRSVSWYQQTPGQGLQFLFEYFSETQRNKGNFPGRFSGRQFSNSRSEMNVSTLELGDSALYLCASSLEGRNGYTFGSGTRLTVV.

The CDR3: CASSSGDRRDQPQHF. CDR3 coding DNA: TGTGCCAGCAGTTCTGGGGACAGGAGAGATCAGCCCCAGCATTTT. This chain connects TRBV6-5 to TRBJ1-5, with 8 bases matching TRBD1. Trimming cost V 4 bases and J 5 bases; bases outside gene matches: 7. CDR1 is MNHEY and CDR2 is SVGAGI in the germline V gene. The CDR3 covers 15 residues.

Here the CDR3 DNA reads TGTGCCAGCAGTAGAAGGACGGGTCCGGGGGAGACCCAGTACTTC. Amino acids: CASSRRTGPGETQYF. The chain recombines TRBV27 with TRBJ2-5; a weak D match, TRBD2 (5 bases). V lost 5 bases and J lost 5, with 18 bases in between. The CDR3 covers 15 residues. Germline CDR1 and CDR2: MNHEY and SMNVEV (reference sequence).

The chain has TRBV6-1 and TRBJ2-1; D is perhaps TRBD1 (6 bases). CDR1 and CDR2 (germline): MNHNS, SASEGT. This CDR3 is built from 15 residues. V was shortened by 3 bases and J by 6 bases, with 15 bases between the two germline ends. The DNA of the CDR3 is TGTGCCAGCAGTGACCCGGGACAACCCGCCAATGAGCAGTTCTTC. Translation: CASSDPGQPANEQFF.